This T cell receptor beta chain was sequenced in a study of T cells in Graves' hyperthyroidism and ophthalmopathy (dated by TCRdb to between 2018 and 2021). Notes on the research overall: Peripheral blood was sampled at the time of initial diagnosis, prior to any treatment. The paper describes TCR Vbeta CDR3 sequencing of 135 peripheral blood samples, made up of about 40 ophthalmopathy patients, around 78 hyperthyroidism patients and about 17 progressor patients. After blood sampling, hyperthyroidism patients were treated with methimazole at a starting dose of 30 mg daily, and ophthalmopathy patients were treated with high-dose intravenous methylprednisolone. The approximately 97 discovery patients were randomly divided into training and test sets at a 7:3 ratio. An independent validation cohort of around 19 hyperthyroidism patients and approximately 15 patients who later progressed to ophthalmopathy tested prospective prediction of ophthalmopathy. In roughly six Graves' hyperthyroidism patients, the study also compared T-cell repertoires from thyroid tissue with T-cell repertoires from blood. To identify distinguishing TCR V-J signatures, a discovery cohort of about a hundred patients was used, comprising some 45 with Graves' ophthalmopathy and roughly 60 with stable Graves' hyperthyroidism. Overall study results and their limits: Ophthalmopathy was separated from stable hyperthyroidism by a 13 V-J signature model, with around 90% sensitivity and about 81% specificity obtained in cross-validation and 80%/75% obtained in testing. Sample size was not statistically predetermined, and investigators were not blinded to group allocation. Most expanded thyroid clonotypes (frequency above 0.001) were also detected in blood, suggesting blood repertoires may reflect thyroid immune responses. In validation, the model predicted progression to ophthalmopathy a median of roughly 6.1 months before onset, with about 70% sensitivity and 72.22% specificity.

Stable Graves' hyperthyroidism was defined as no progression to ophthalmopathy during 18 months of follow-up. The hyperthyroidism patients were between 18 and 65 years old and newly diagnosed, with a disease duration of less than 2 months. Exclusion was applied to patients with uncontrolled infections, other autoimmune diseases, pregnancy or lactation. Clinical symptoms, serum thyroxine and TRAb, thyroid ultrasound, and orbital computed tomography formed the basis for the diagnoses. PBMCs were separated from around 9.1 ml of fresh peripheral blood using Ficoll-Paque density gradient centrifugation. Total RNA was extracted with Trizol reagent, and quality was checked on an Agilent 2100 Bioanalyzer. Points on this clonotype: The specificity of this receptor is unknown. It has no much larger one-base neighbor in the sample; base qualities were not kept.

The TCR beta CDR3 regions were amplified from the RNA transcripts. The first round of RT-PCR for the TCR CDR3 was performed with the HTBI primer set and the Qiagen OneStep RT-PCR kit. Libraries were constructed in a second round of multiplex PCR, after which size selection and purification were carried out. Libraries were sequenced paired-end with 100 bp reads on an Illumina HiSeq2000. Turning to the authors' computational methods: Raw data were processed with SOAPnuke, discarding reads with adapters, uncalled bases, mean Phred below 15, or no exact constant-primer or identifier match. High-quality paired reads were merged with COPE v1.2.5, and unique nucleotide sequences were defined as clonotypes. Clonotypes were aligned to IMGT TRBV, TRBD and TRBJ reference segments using MiTCR v1.1. The analysis was restricted to V-J combinations with a frequency above 0.0001, which together covered 99% to 99.2% of the repertoires. A TCS score was defined as the ratio between F50 (clonal expansion) and ExV (chaos), using BLOSUM62-based TCRdist between CDR3 peptides within each V-J. Welch's t-statistics and random forest reduced approximately 520 V-J features to 13, which were used in a naive Bayes classifier (R e1071). In-frame beta chains were kept once TCRdb had trimmed the public reads at Q25 with fastp and called clones with MiXCR. Every CDR3 protein is listed once, alongside the most common genes and DNA of its rows. The V and J calls were determined by TCRdb, not by the authors. This sample holds under 650,000 distinct CDR3 sequences; around 16% were observed only once. The leading ten clones occupy 3.5% to 4% of the sample.

The TCR comes from a woman aged 25-40 years with Graves' hyperthyroidism. Sequenced sample: blood.

Here is the DNA: TGTGCCTGGAGTGTGGGATTTGTAGGGGCTGGCGAGCAGTACTTC. This gives the protein CAWSVGFVGAGEQYF. The rearrangement joined TRBV30 to TRBJ2-7, with a weak D call of TRBD1 (5 bases match). The germline V gene (reference sequence) provides CDR1 GTSNPN and CDR2 SVGIG. Spanning cysteine to phenylalanine, the CDR3 consists of 15 amino acids. Only the CDR3 portion is preserved as DNA: 45 bases, with reading frame beginning at the first base. Cut back by 0 bases and 6 bases, the V and J ends lie 18 bases apart.